Ten or more counts support the clone carrying this T cell receptor beta chain. Its antigen is not identified. This record belongs to a study of T cell repertoires in cytomegalovirus infection. The study, taken as a whole, reports: HLA-C-restricted CMV clonotypes gave the most frequent clonotype in two of eight donors.

This CDR3 has 15 amino acids. V lost 0 bases, J lost 5 bases, and 10 bases lay in between. Germline values: CDR1 SGHTA, CDR2 FQGNSA. TCRdb re-called the reads through MiXCR, storing one row per CDR3 protein. The sample holds around 300,000 distinct CDR3 sequences; around 25% are singletons and the top ten take more than 11%. The sample comprised PBMCs. The gene calls are TRBV7-2 and TRBJ2-2, with a weak D call TRBD2 (5 bases). The TCR originated in a human donor in good health (CMV status not recorded). Some clones in this sample may be carry-over from other donors' samples. CDR3 loop: CASSLAASHTGELFF. DNA of the CDR3: TGTGCCAGCAGCTTAGCGGCTAGCCATACCGGGGAGCTGTTTTTT.